Detailed here is one T cell receptor (beta chain). This entry belongs to a study of cytotoxic CD8 clonotypes in ibrutinib-treated CLL. About the study: There were about 11 relapsed/refractory patients and around 15 treatment-naive patients, and some 18 were IGHV unmutated. Patients attained around 25 partial and 2 complete responses; at median around 68 months, around 15 remained remitted while roughly 12 progressed.

V gave up 5 bases and J gave up 2 bases, with 15 bases separating them. Looked up from germline, CDR1 is MDHEN and CDR2 is SYDVKM. The CDR3 is made up of 15 amino acids. A 1 in 200,000 to 1 in 1 million T cell depth was the sequencing target. Sequenced by immunoSEQ multiplex PCR; TCRdb stores in-frame clones only, minus some. The profile shows around 50,000 clones, 56% of them singletons. The receptor's source is a human donor with chronic lymphocytic leukemia. V and J are TRBV28 and TRBJ2-5; D not resolved. Here the sequenced sample was PBMCs, taken after 24 months of ibrutinib treatment. The chain's CDR3 is CASSHSLGRQETQYF. The CDR3 nucleotides are TGTGCCAGCAGTCACAGTCTCGGCCGTCAAGAGACCCAGTACTTC.